These T cell receptor beta chains were read from a single sample in a study of response to subunit inactivated influenza vaccine. TCRdb independently ran MiXCR on the RT-PCR reads; one entry per CDR3 protein. The table records about 570,000 distinct CDR3 sequences, roughly 12% of them present only once. The same sample was also used in a study of T cells expressing NK-cell markers.

The specimen was PBMCs from blood, collected on the day of vaccination. The receptors derive from a man in his fifties or sixties who received an inactivated influenza vaccine. CDR3s include the opening cysteine and the closing phenylalanine or tryptophan. A D gene is named only where the DNA matches it firmly. Some rows mark clone size as missing; the rest say once, few, many or name a class of expanded clone.

cdr3_length: 15; d_call: NA; clone_size: NA; v_call: TRBV21-1; j_call: TRBJ2-7; cdr3_aa: CASSQRRWRDDEQYF; cdr3_nt: TGTGCCAGCAGCCAAAGGAGATGGCGGGATGACGAGCAGTACTTC
cdr3_length: 15; d_call: NA; clone_size: few; v_call: TRBV12-3/TRBV12-4; j_call: TRBJ2-3; cdr3_aa: CASSLMAGYTDTQYF; cdr3_nt: TGTGCCAGCAGTTTAATGGCAGGCTACACAGATACGCAGTATTTT
cdr3_length: 11; d_call: NA; clone_size: many; v_call: TRBV10-3; j_call: TRBJ2-7; cdr3_aa: CAIRDNYEQYF; cdr3_nt: TGTGCCATCAGGGACAACTACGAGCAGTACTTC
cdr3_length: 14; d_call: TRBD1; clone_size: NA; v_call: TRBV20-1; j_call: TRBJ2-7; cdr3_aa: CSASPGQGAYEQYF; cdr3_nt: TGCAGTGCTAGCCCGGGACAGGGGGCTTACGAGCAGTACTTC
cdr3_length: 15; d_call: NA; clone_size: NA; v_call: TRBV4-3; j_call: TRBJ1-1; cdr3_aa: CASSQDGAENTEAFF; cdr3_nt: TGCGCCAGCAGCCAAGACGGGGCGGAGAACACTGAAGCTTTCTTT
cdr3_length: 13; d_call: NA; clone_size: NA; v_call: TRBV28; j_call: TRBJ2-1; cdr3_aa: CASTLGSYNEQFF; cdr3_nt: TGTGCCAGCACACTAGGTTCCTACAATGAGCAGTTCTTC
cdr3_length: 15; d_call: NA; clone_size: NA; v_call: TRBV7-2; j_call: TRBJ2-1; cdr3_aa: CASSLWGLSYNEQFF; cdr3_nt: TGTGCCAGCAGCTTATGGGGGCTCTCCTACAATGAGCAGTTCTTC
cdr3_length: 12; d_call: NA; clone_size: NA; v_call: TRBV4-1; j_call: TRBJ2-7; cdr3_aa: CASSQINTEQYF; cdr3_nt: TGCGCCAGCAGCCAGATCAATACGGAGCAGTACTTC
cdr3_length: 15; d_call: TRBD1; clone_size: NA; v_call: TRBV7-9; j_call: TRBJ2-1; cdr3_aa: CASSGGGTGSPEQFF; cdr3_nt: TGTGCCAGCAGCGGTGGTGGGACAGGGTCCCCTGAGCAGTTCTTC
cdr3_length: 15; d_call: TRBD2; clone_size: NA; v_call: TRBV19; j_call: TRBJ2-1; cdr3_aa: CASSTQGLAGDEQFF; cdr3_nt: TGTGCCAGTAGTACTCAGGGACTAGCGGGAGATGAGCAGTTCTTC
cdr3_length: 15; d_call: NA; clone_size: NA; v_call: TRBV5-1; j_call: TRBJ2-1; cdr3_aa: CASSLARDLHNEQFF; cdr3_nt: TGCGCCAGCAGCTTGGCCAGGGACCTACACAATGAGCAGTTCTTC
cdr3_length: 14; d_call: NA; clone_size: few; v_call: TRBV9; j_call: TRBJ1-2; cdr3_aa: CASSTGEGYYGYTF; cdr3_nt: TGTGCCAGCAGCACCGGAGAGGGGTACTATGGCTACACCTTC
cdr3_length: 16; d_call: NA; clone_size: few; v_call: TRBV4-3; j_call: TRBJ2-1; cdr3_aa: CASSQDRRGAYNEQFF; cdr3_nt: TGCGCCAGCAGCCAAGATCGGCGGGGAGCCTACAATGAGCAGTTCTTC
cdr3_length: 14; d_call: TRBD1; clone_size: few; v_call: TRBV7-2; j_call: TRBJ2-5; cdr3_aa: CASSRWTGEETQYF; cdr3_nt: TGTGCCAGCAGCCGTTGGACAGGGGAAGAGACCCAGTACTTC
cdr3_length: 15; d_call: TRBD1; clone_size: NA; v_call: TRBV24-1; j_call: TRBJ2-1; cdr3_aa: CATGSVDRGFNEQFF; cdr3_nt: TGTGCCACCGGTTCTGTAGACAGGGGCTTTAATGAGCAGTTCTTC
cdr3_length: 13; d_call: NA; clone_size: NA; v_call: TRBV28; j_call: TRBJ1-2; cdr3_aa: CASSLAKGVGYTF; cdr3_nt: TGTGCCAGCAGTTTAGCCAAAGGAGTTGGCTACACCTTC
cdr3_length: 12; d_call: NA; clone_size: NA; v_call: TRBV18; j_call: TRBJ1-1; cdr3_aa: CASSRRDNEAFF; cdr3_nt: TGTGCCAGCTCACGCCGGGACAACGAAGCTTTCTTT
cdr3_length: 13; d_call: NA; clone_size: NA; v_call: TRBV30; j_call: TRBJ2-1; cdr3_aa: CAWSVPSRARQFF; cdr3_nt: TGTGCCTGGAGTGTCCCCAGCCGGGCGAGGCAGTTCTTC
cdr3_length: 16; d_call: TRBD2; clone_size: once; v_call: TRBV11-2; j_call: TRBJ2-1; cdr3_aa: CASSFPTSGSRNEQFF; cdr3_nt: TGTGCCAGCAGCTTTCCGACTAGCGGGAGTCGTAATGAGCAGTTCTTC
cdr3_length: 15; d_call: TRBD1; clone_size: NA; v_call: TRBV28; j_call: TRBJ2-7; cdr3_aa: CASSSRQGLSYEQYF; cdr3_nt: TGTGCCAGCAGTTCCCGACAGGGCCTCTCCTACGAGCAGTACTTC
cdr3_length: 14; d_call: NA; clone_size: NA; v_call: TRBV20-1; j_call: TRBJ2-1; cdr3_aa: CSARPPSTGYEQFF; cdr3_nt: TGCAGTGCTAGACCCCCATCCACAGGGTATGAGCAGTTCTTC
cdr3_length: 17; d_call: TRBD1; clone_size: NA; v_call: TRBV4-2; j_call: TRBJ1-1; cdr3_aa: CASSQDMGDRVILGAFF; cdr3_nt: TGTGCCAGCAGCCAAGATATGGGGGACAGGGTGATTTTAGGAGCTTTCTTT